This T cell receptor beta chain was recorded in a study of blood T cells in healthy people across ages. Background on the study: Every two T cells gave about one barcoded beta molecule via template switching. Study-level results: A roughly linear fall in TCR beta diversity per million T cells was seen with increasing age. Greater diversity and more naive CD4+ cells were seen in long-lived donors than in aged donors.

The use of a sample-barcoded 5' primer and a J-beta primer mix characterized a second PCR of about 7 to 12 cycles. Each cDNA molecule carried a tag from a template-switch adaptor that contained 12 random nucleotides. TCRdb ran MiXCR on the 5' RACE reads and lists one entry per CDR3 protein. The sample lists 700,000 to 950,000 distinct CDR3 sequences, about three fifths occurring once. Comment on this clonotype: Its target is unknown.

The source material was blood. This TCR was recovered from a man under 40 in good health.

The CDR3 sequence: CASSYTQGWEKLFF. CDR3 DNA sequence: TGTGCCAGCAGTTACACTCAGGGGTGGGAAAAACTGTTTTTT. The chain couples TRBV6-6 to TRBJ1-4, with D maybe TRBD1 (6 bases). The germline V gene encodes CDR1 MNHNY and CDR2 SVGAGI (reference sequence). The length of the CDR3 is 14 residues. Trimming cost V 2 bases and J 8 bases, with 12 bases left between them.